This TCR beta chain comes out of a study of OX40 agonist ivuxolimab in advanced cancers. Study overall: Ivuxolimab, an agonistic anti-OX40 (CD134) antibody, was given to patients.

This CDR3 is built from 13 residues. Trimming took off 5 bases at V and 9 bases at J, with 17 bases between the two ends. From germline, CDR1 is MNHEY and CDR2 SMNVEV (reference sequence). Clones were read by immunoSEQ multiplex PCR, and TCRdb kept only the in-frame ones, dropping some. Of approximately 70,000 clones in the sample, about 86% were seen once. This TCR was sampled from an adult with an advanced solid tumor such as melanoma, head and neck, liver or kidney cancer. The chain employs TRBV27 and TRBJ2-7; D ambiguous. The sequences come from CD4+ or CD8+ T cells sorted from blood, collected in a trial of the OX40 agonist ivuxolimab. CDR3 sequence: CASSPQPGTGQYF. The DNA of the CDR3 is TGTGCCAGCAGTCCCCAGCCTGGTACTGGGCAGTACTTC.